Below, 21 T cell receptor beta chains from the same sample are listed, as sequenced in a study of shared clonotypes between healthy human individuals. Profiling relied on immunoSEQ multiplex PCR, and the TCRdb table lists in-frame clones only, not all of them. Of about 1,900,000 clones in the sample, around 96% were seen once. Naive CD8 cells were CD45RO-negative, positively selected for CCR7, excluding terminally differentiated effector memory CD45RA+ cells. The specimen was naive CD8+ T cells sorted from blood. The receptor set was obtained from a man between 18 and 29 years old in good health.

The chain links TRBV7-2 to TRBJ2-5, with D perhaps given as TRBD1 or TRBD2 (5 bases each). Per the germline V gene, CDR1 is SGHTA and CDR2 is FQGNSA. Trimming removed 0 bases from V and 1 base from J, with 12 bases in between. The CDR3 loop spans 16 amino acids. This CDR3 reads CASSLAVVGTQETQYF. CDR3 bases: TGTGCCAGCAGCTTAGCCGTAGTGGGGACCCAAGAGACCCAGTACTTC.

The CDR3 region has the DNA TGTGCCAGCAGTGTATCGGGGAGGACCTACAATGAGCAGTTCTTC. It specifies CASSVSGRTYNEQFF. The genes are TRBV6-1 and TRBJ2-1; D is perhaps TRBD2 (6 bases). Germline CDR1 is MNHNS and CDR2 is SASEGT. With 4 bases removed from V and 2 bases from J, the gap between germline ends came to 12 bases. This CDR3 spans 15 amino acids.

With regard to this clone: This sample also contains other DNA sequences that code for the same CDR3. This chain uses TRBV7-9 with TRBJ2-7; D is perhaps TRBD2 (5 bases). Per the germline V gene, CDR1 is SEHNR and CDR2 is FQNEAQ (reference sequence). Trimming removed 2 bases at V and 3 bases at J, with 8 bases between. There are 13 residues in the CDR3. DNA for the CDR3: TGTGCCAGCAGCTTACCGGGGAGCTACGAGCAGTACTTC. It codes for CASSLPGSYEQYF. Supplemented by reference TRBV7-9 and TRBJ2-7, the full variable domain reads DTGVSQNPRHKITKRGQNVTFRCDPISEHNRLYWYRQTLGQGPEFLTYFQNEAQLEKSRLLSDRFSAERPKGSFSTLEIQRTEQGDSAMYLCASSLPGSYEQYFGPGTRLTVT.

V usage is TRBV28 and J usage is TRBJ2-7; D is possibly TRBD2 (6 bases). Trimming removed 6 bases at V and 0 bases at J, with 15 bases between. The length of the CDR3 is 15 residues. The germline V gene encodes CDR1 MDHEN and CDR2 SYDVKM. The CDR3 loop reads CASRKNGGSSYEQYF. Here the CDR3 DNA reads TGTGCCAGCAGAAAAAACGGGGGAAGCTCCTACGAGCAGTACTTC. Supplemented by reference TRBV28 and TRBJ2-7, the full variable domain reads DVKVTQSSRYLVKRTGEKVFLECVQDMDHENMFWYRQDPGLGLRLIYFSYDVKMKEKGDIPEGYSVSREKKERFSLILESASTNQTSMYLCASRKNGGSSYEQYFGPGTRLTVT.

The rearrangement links TRBV6-5 to TRBJ1-6, with TRBD1 identical over 11 bases. The CDR3 runs to 16 residues. V gave up 1 base and J gave up 8 bases; unmatched junction bases: 4. The germline CDR1 and CDR2 sequences are MNHEY and SVGAGI. In DNA form, the CDR3 reads TGTGCCAGCAGTTACTTAAAGGACAGGGGGCATTCACCCCTCCACTTT. The encoded protein is CASSYLKDRGHSPLHF.

The J gene is TRBJ2-7, the V gene TRBV13, with 7 bases identical to TRBD1. Trimming took 3 bases from V and 0 from J; bases not matched to a gene: 5. Germline-derived CDR1 and CDR2 are PRHDT and FYEKMQ (reference sequence). This CDR3 comprises 15 residues. The chain's CDR3 is CASSLTRDSSYEQYF. Here the CDR3 DNA reads TGTGCCAGCAGCTTGACCCGGGACAGCTCCTACGAGCAGTACTTC.

The V gene is TRBV2, the J gene TRBJ1-1; D gene uncertain. Trimming shortened V by 3 bases and J by 0 bases, and 5 bases separated the two germline ends. The germline V gene has CDR1 SNHLY and CDR2 FYNNEI. This CDR3 has 13 amino acids. The CDR3 nucleotides are TGTGCCAGCAGTGAGGTTATGAACACTGAAGCTTTCTTT. Translating it yields CASSEVMNTEAFF. Filled out from reference TRBV2 and TRBJ1-1, the complete variable domain reads EPEVTQTPSHQVTQMGQEVILRCVPISNHLYFYWYRQILGQKVEFLVSFYNNEISEKSEIFDDQFSVERPDGSNFTLKIRSTKLEDSAMYFCASSEVMNTEAFFGQGTRLTVV.

V and J are TRBV4-3 and TRBJ2-1, with 11 positions matching TRBD2. This CDR3 is 17 amino acids long. Germline trimming cut 0 bases from V and 2 bases from J; bases unmatched to any gene: 3. Germline V gives CDR1 LGHNA, CDR2 YSLEER. The CDR3: CASSQDRLAGTYNEQFF. Here the CDR3 DNA reads TGCGCCAGCAGCCAAGACCGACTAGCGGGAACCTACAATGAGCAGTTCTTC.

The J gene is TRBJ1-5, the V gene TRBV27, with TRBD1 as a possible D gene (5 bases). The CDR3 covers 16 residues. The V and J ends lost 5 bases and 11 bases respectively, with 25 bases between them. Looked up from germline, CDR1 is MNHEY and CDR2 is SMNVEV (reference sequence). The CDR3 here is CASSPTSARGAATQHF. The CDR3 nucleotides read TGTGCCAGCAGTCCGACTAGTGCGAGAGGGGCAGCGACCCAGCATTTT.

The chain links TRBV28 to TRBJ1-1; no clear D. The germline V gene has CDR1 MDHEN and CDR2 SYDVKM. Trimming took off 1 base at V and 0 bases at J, with 9 bases between the two ends. This CDR3 is built from 15 residues. The CDR3 protein is CASSLYAQVNTEAFF. The CDR3 DNA reads TGTGCCAGCAGTTTATATGCCCAGGTGAACACTGAAGCTTTCTTT.

This chain uses TRBV6-5 with TRBJ2-7; tentative D call: TRBD1 (6 bases). In germline, CDR1 is MNHEY, CDR2 SVGAGI. The CDR3 totals 16 residues. The V gene lost 0 bases and the J gene lost 3 bases, with 15 bases spanning the gap. Here the CDR3 reads CASSYSKGTFSYEQYF. DNA for the CDR3: TGTGCCAGCAGTTACTCGAAGGGGACATTCAGCTACGAGCAGTACTTC.

The chain links TRBV2 to TRBJ1-2, with a tentative D call TRBD1 (5 bases). Trimming removed 0 bases at V and 7 bases at J, with 21 bases between. Germline assignment: CDR1 SNHLY and CDR2 FYNNEI. CDR3 length equals 17 residues. The CDR3 region is CASSEADSSAEYSGYTF. CDR3 in DNA: TGTGCCAGCAGTGAAGCTGACAGTTCGGCGGAGTATAGTGGCTACACCTTC.

The chain uses TRBV7-6 and TRBJ1-2, with TRBD1 as a possible D gene (6 bases). The CDR3 totals 14 residues. V was trimmed by 5 bases and J by 2 bases, leaving 12 bases between them. CDR1 and CDR2 (germline): SGHVS, FNYEAQ. The CDR3 spells CASSEGGENYGYTF. The CDR3 nucleotides are TGTGCCAGCAGCGAAGGGGGGGAAAACTATGGCTACACCTTC. The full variable domain, in which reference TRBV7-6 and TRBJ1-2 provide the parts outside the CDR3, is GAGVSQSPRYKVTKRGQDVALRCDPISGHVSLYWYRQALGQGPEFLTYFNYEAQQDKSGLPNDRFSAERPEGSISTLTIQRTEQRDSAMYRCASSEGGENYGYTFGSGTRLTVV.

The chain uses TRBV13 and TRBJ2-7; tentatively, D is TRBD1 (5 bases). The CDR3 is 14 amino acids. V was clipped by 4 bases and J by 2 bases, with 12 bases between them. Germline V gene sequence: CDR1 PRHDT, CDR2 FYEKMQ (reference sequence). CDR3 region: CASSSHGQTYEQYF. CDR3 coding DNA: TGTGCCAGCAGCTCCCACGGACAAACCTACGAGCAGTACTTC. Based on the CDR3 plus reference TRBV13 and TRBJ2-7, the full variable domain is AAGVIQSPRHLIKEKRETATLKCYPIPRHDTVYWYQQGPGQDPQFLISFYEKMQSDKGSIPDRFSAQQFSDYHSELNMSSLELGDSALYFCASSSHGQTYEQYFGPGTRLTVT.

The chain couples TRBV19 to TRBJ2-7; 7 bases align to TRBD1. The CDR3 contains 14 residues. From germline, CDR1 is LNHDA and CDR2 SQIVND (reference sequence). J was trimmed by 6 bases and V by 4 bases; bases with no gene match: 9. The CDR3 protein is CASSRAGGSAEQYF. CDR3 coding DNA: TGTGCCAGTAGTAGGGCAGGGGGATCGGCCGAGCAGTACTTC.

The chain joins TRBV5-6 to TRBJ2-1; 9 bases agree with TRBD2. Germline CDR1 reads SGHDT; CDR2 reads YYEEEE. CDR3 length equals 15 residues. V lost 3 bases, J lost 8 bases, and 9 bases stayed unmatched. CDR3 sequence (DNA): TGTGCCAGCAGCTACGTAGCGGGGGCCTGGGATGAGCAGTTCTTC. Translating it yields CASSYVAGAWDEQFF.

The chain employs TRBV5-4 and TRBJ1-2; the D is unclear. Trimming pared 0 bases from V and 4 bases from J, leaving 13 bases between. CDR1 and CDR2 from the germline V gene are SGHNT and YYREEE (reference sequence). This CDR3 region has 15 residues. The CDR3 bases are TGTGCCAGCAGCTTGGGTGGACTCCTAGGCTATGGCTACACCTTC. Protein sequence: CASSLGGLLGYGYTF.

The chain recombines TRBV11-2 with TRBJ2-7, with a weak D call TRBD2 (5 bases). The CDR3 loop spans 15 amino acids. The V and J ends lost 3 bases and 0 bases respectively, with 12 bases between them. Germline CDR1 and CDR2: SGHAT and FQNNGV. CDR3 DNA: TGTGCCAGCAGCTTCACCCGGGATTTCTCCTACGAGCAGTACTTC. Translating it yields CASSFTRDFSYEQYF.

This chain links TRBV2 with TRBJ2-7; D is possibly TRBD1 (6 bases). The CDR3 is 15 residues long. Germline V gene sequence: CDR1 SNHLY, CDR2 FYNNEI. Trimming stripped 6 bases from V and 2 bases from J, with 17 bases between. The CDR3 nucleotides read TGTGCCAGCAGAGACAGGACCAACTTGGCCTACGAGCAGTACTTC. This gives the protein CASRDRTNLAYEQYF.

CDR3 in amino acids: CAQNTGDYGYTF. The DNA for the CDR3 is TGTGCCCAGAACACAGGTGACTATGGCTACACCTTC. The chain combines TRBV30 with TRBJ1-2; D possibly corresponds to TRBD1 (5 bases). The CDR3 is 12 amino acids. Trimming left V 8 bases short and J 3 bases short, with 13 bases between. Germline loops: CDR1 GTSNPN, CDR2 SVGIG (reference sequence).

The chain recombines TRBV6-5 with TRBJ2-7; 13 bases agree with TRBD2. CDR3 length: 16 amino acids. Germline assignment: CDR1 MNHEY and CDR2 SVGAGI. Trimming at V came to 0 bases and at J to 6 bases, leaving 5 bases not matched to a gene. The CDR3 bases are TGTGCCAGCAGTTACTCGCCGGGACTAGCGGGAAGCGAGCAGTACTTC. This encodes CASSYSPGLAGSEQYF.